What follows are 31 T cell receptor beta chains derived from one specimen sequenced in a study of blood T cell repertoires in COVID-19. Here immunoSEQ multiplex PCR was the method, and the copy in TCRdb shows in-frame clones only, minus some. This sample carries 150,000 to 200,000 clones, roughly 84% of them seen once, and the ten largest clones take roughly a tenth. The sequenced sample was peripheral blood. The source of these receptors is a woman over 75 with active or convalescent COVID-19.

The rearrangement uses TRBV12-3 or TRBV12-4 and TRBJ2-1; 8 bases map to TRBD2. This CDR3 spans 13 amino acids. Trimming took 6 bases from V and 7 from J; bases not matched to a gene: 5. Here the CDR3 DNA reads TGTGCCAGCAGGGCGTCGGGGGGGAATGAGCAGTTCTTC. Protein product: CASRASGGNEQFF.

The V call is TRBV6-1, the J call TRBJ1-1; D call uncertain. V was clipped by 2 bases and J by 4 bases, with 8 bases between them. The germline V gene has CDR1 MNHNS and CDR2 SASEGT. The CDR3 is 13 residues long. This chain's CDR3 is CASSEPRVTEAFF. CDR3 in DNA: TGTGCCAGCAGTGAACCAAGAGTCACTGAAGCTTTCTTT.

The CDR3 protein is CASSHPPRTEAFF. For the CDR3, the DNA is TGTGCCAGCTCTCACCCTCCGAGAACTGAAGCTTTCTTT. The chain is built from TRBV19 and TRBJ1-1; D unresolved. Trimming shortened V by 9 bases and J by 5 bases, and 16 bases separated the two germline ends. The CDR3 contains 13 residues. The germline CDR1 and CDR2 sequences are LNHDA and SQIVND (reference sequence).

V usage is TRBV7-3 and J usage is TRBJ2-7; TRBD2 aligns across 9 bases. V lost 0 bases, J lost 4 bases, and 10 bases stayed unmatched. The CDR3 is made up of 17 amino acids. Germline loops: CDR1 SGHTA, CDR2 FQGTGA. Written as DNA, the CDR3 is TGTGCCAGCAGCTTAACGGGGAGCGGGAGGTCTTATTACGAGCAGTACTTC. Amino acid sequence: CASSLTGSGRSYYEQYF.

V and J are TRBV30 and TRBJ2-2, with D possibly TRBD2 on 5 matching bases. The germline V gene has CDR1 GTSNPN and CDR2 SVGIG (reference sequence). The CDR3 is 14 residues long. Trimming removed 4 bases at V and 3 bases at J, with 12 bases between. The CDR3 loop is CAWNLAFDTGELFF. The CDR3 DNA is TGTGCCTGGAATCTAGCTTTTGACACCGGGGAGCTGTTTTTT.

The chain links TRBV19 to TRBJ1-2; D remains unclear. This CDR3 comprises 15 residues. Trimming left V 0 bases short and J 5 bases short, with 13 bases between. Germline CDR1 LNHDA, CDR2 SQIVND (reference sequence). The CDR3 loop reads CASSIDAASHYGYTF. The CDR3 bases are TGTGCCAGTAGTATAGACGCTGCCAGTCATTATGGCTACACCTTC.

V is TRBV6-5 and J is TRBJ1-2, with D unresolved. CDR1 is MNHEY and CDR2 is SVGAGI in the germline V gene. V lost 6 bases and J lost 4, with 12 bases in between. CDR3 length: 13 residues. CDR3 amino acids: CASRTGDFYGYTF. The CDR3 nucleotides are TGTGCCAGCAGGACCGGGGATTTCTATGGCTACACCTTC.

The chain couples TRBV28 to TRBJ1-6; tentative D call: TRBD1 (6 bases). The CDR3 runs 16 residues. CDR1 is MDHEN, CDR2 SYDVKM, per germline. V was shortened by 6 bases and J by 0 bases, with 12 bases between the two germline ends. This chain's CDR3 is CASSLDRSSYNSPLHF. The CDR3 bases are TGTGCCAGCAGCCTCGACAGGAGCTCCTATAATTCACCCCTCCACTTT.

The J gene is TRBJ1-2, the V gene TRBV5-1; TRBD1 might be the D (6 bases). V dropped 5 bases and J dropped 6 bases, with 20 bases sitting between them. The CDR3 is 15 residues long. The germline gives CDR1 SGHRS, CDR2 YFSETQ. The CDR3 sequence: CASSPDPGGEDGYTF. CDR3 in DNA: TGCGCCAGCAGTCCGGACCCGGGGGGCGAGGATGGCTACACCTTC.

The V and J genes are TRBV9 and TRBJ2-3, with no clear D. This CDR3 region has 18 residues. Per germline, CDR1 SGDLS and CDR2 YYNGEE. Trimming stripped 0 bases from V and 2 bases from J, with 19 bases between. In DNA, the CDR3 is TGTGCCAGCAGCGTAGTTTCTTCCGGGTCCTGGGTCACAGATACGCAGTATTTT. Its translation: CASSVVSSGSWVTDTQYF.

The chain employs TRBV6-1 and TRBJ1-6; the D gene is possibly TRBD1 (5 bases). This CDR3 has 17 amino acids. CDR1 is MNHNS, CDR2 SASEGT, per germline. V gave up 4 bases and J gave up 7 bases, with 20 bases separating them. This chain's CDR3 is CASSGGTGAGMNSPLHF. DNA for the CDR3: TGTGCCAGCAGTGGGGGGACTGGGGCGGGCATGAATTCACCCCTCCACTTT.

This clone was seen a single time. The chain recombines TRBV9 with TRBJ2-7; 7 bases line up with TRBD2. The CDR3 runs to 14 residues. The J segment lost 3 bases and the V segment lost 0 bases, leaving 3 bases of the junction unmatched. Germline values: CDR1 SGDLS, CDR2 YYNGEE. CDR3 protein: CASSVGLAGYEQYF. The CDR3 nucleotides are TGTGCCAGCAGCGTAGGACTAGCTGGCTACGAGCAGTACTTC.

The V and J genes are TRBV19 and TRBJ2-3; 8 bases fit TRBD2. V was pared by 5 bases and J by 1 base, with 8 bases of the junction left unmatched. The CDR3 is 16 residues long. Per germline, CDR1 LNHDA and CDR2 SQIVND (reference sequence). The chain's CDR3 is CASSGRISGGTDTQYF. CDR3 coding DNA: TGTGCCAGTAGTGGACGGATTAGCGGGGGCACAGATACGCAGTATTTT.

The gene calls are TRBV18 and TRBJ1-4; tentatively, D is TRBD1 (6 bases). The germline V gene has CDR1 KGHSH and CDR2 LQKENI. The CDR3 has 15 residues. V was pared by 6 bases and J by 8 bases, with 19 bases between. CDR3 region: CASSPNREFGEKLFF. CDR3 DNA sequence: TGTGCCAGCTCTCCAAACAGGGAATTCGGGGAAAAACTGTTTTTT.

The sample holds a few counts of this clone. The chain recombines TRBV4-1 with TRBJ2-2, with D possibly matching TRBD1 (6 bases). The CDR3 is 14 residues long. V lost 4 bases to trimming and J lost 3 bases, with 9 bases between them. CDR1 and CDR2 from the germline V gene are MGHRA and YSYEKL. The DNA of the CDR3 is TGCGCCAGCAGCCTACAGGGATACACCGGGGAGCTGTTTTTT. This codes for CASSLQGYTGELFF.

The V and J genes are TRBV28 and TRBJ2-3; D is possibly TRBD2 (5 bases). Trimming stripped 6 bases from V and 3 bases from J, with 19 bases between. The CDR3 is made up of 16 amino acids. Germline loops: CDR1 MDHEN, CDR2 SYDVKM. CDR3 in DNA: TGTGCCAGCAGCCCAACTAGTAGTGGGCAGACAGATACGCAGTATTTT. Its translation is CASSPTSSGQTDTQYF. Based on the CDR3 plus reference TRBV28 and TRBJ2-3, the full variable domain is DVKVTQSSRYLVKRTGEKVFLECVQDMDHENMFWYRQDPGLGLRLIYFSYDVKMKEKGDIPEGYSVSREKKERFSLILESASTNQTSMYLCASSPTSSGQTDTQYFGPGTRLTVL.

CDR3 protein: CASSQVGGTGELFF. The CDR3, as DNA: TGTGCCAGCAGTCAAGTGGGGGGCACCGGGGAGCTGTTTTTT. This sequence joins TRBV6-4 and TRBJ2-2; D is possibly TRBD2 (6 bases). This CDR3 is 14 amino acids long. CDR1 and CDR2 from the germline V gene are MRHNA and SNTAGT. V was trimmed by 5 bases and J by 4 bases, leaving 11 bases between them.

The chain couples TRBV10-1 to TRBJ1-1; D unresolved. Trimming cost V 7 bases and J 3 bases, with 15 bases left between them. Germline V gives CDR1 WNHNN, CDR2 SYGVQD (reference sequence). The CDR3 is 14 residues long. This CDR3 reads CASNLSGSDTEAFF. The CDR3 DNA is TGCGCCAGCAACCTATCCGGGTCGGACACTGAAGCTTTCTTT.

The chain employs TRBV7-9 and TRBJ2-2; unclear D gene. V was pared by 5 bases and J by 2 bases, with 9 bases between. From germline, CDR1 is SEHNR and CDR2 FQNEAQ (reference sequence). CDR3 length: 14 residues. This chain's CDR3 is CASSQDSNTGELFF. In DNA form, the CDR3 reads TGTGCCAGCAGCCAAGACTCAAACACCGGGGAGCTGTTTTTT.

The V and J genes are TRBV13 and TRBJ2-4; 9 nucleotides line up with TRBD1. The CDR3 is 17 amino acids. J gave up 6 bases and V 5 bases, and 14 bases lay outside the gene matches. CDR1 and CDR2 from the germline V gene are PRHDT and FYEKMQ (reference sequence). Written as DNA, the CDR3 is TGTGCCAGCAGCCGATCCCGACAGGGGGTGAAGTTAAACATTCAGTACTTC. Translating it yields CASSRSRQGVKLNIQYF.

The chain employs TRBV2 and TRBJ1-2, with TRBD1 matching 8 bases. The CDR3 loop spans 14 amino acids. The V segment lost 7 bases and the J segment 4 bases; nucleotides outside the gene matches: 8. The germline V gene has CDR1 SNHLY and CDR2 FYNNEI. CDR3 nucleotide sequence: TGTGCCAGCACGGGGACAGGACTGCTCTATGGCTACACCTTC. Its translation: CASTGTGLLYGYTF.

The V and J genes are TRBV7-9 and TRBJ2-3; 10 nucleotides agree with TRBD2. V was pared by 4 bases and J by 4 bases, with 2 bases of the junction left unmatched. Germline V gene data show CDR1 as SEHNR and CDR2 as FQNEAQ (reference sequence). This CDR3 is 14 amino acids long. As DNA, the CDR3 is TGTGCCAGCAGCTACGGACTAGCGGCAGATACGCAGTATTTT. This gives the protein CASSYGLAADTQYF. Based on the CDR3 plus reference TRBV7-9 and TRBJ2-3, the full variable domain is DTGVSQNPRHKITKRGQNVTFRCDPISEHNRLYWYRQTLGQGPEFLTYFQNEAQLEKSRLLSDRFSAERPKGSFSTLEIQRTEQGDSAMYLCASSYGLAADTQYFGPGTRLTVL.

V is TRBV5-1 and J is TRBJ2-5, with D tentatively TRBD2 (5 bases). The V gene's germline CDR1 is SGHRS and CDR2 YFSETQ. The CDR3 contains 17 residues. Trimming cost V 0 bases and J 3 bases, with 18 bases left between them. CDR3 protein: CASSLGINRGIEETQYF. CDR3 in DNA: TGCGCCAGCAGCTTGGGAATCAACAGAGGGATTGAAGAGACCCAGTACTTC.

V gene TRBV11-2 combines with J gene TRBJ2-1, with 14 bases aligning to TRBD2. The V segment lost 5 bases and the J segment 6 bases; nucleotides outside the gene matches: 6. The CDR3 sequence is 16 residues long. Germline assignment: CDR1 SGHAT and CDR2 FQNNGV. The CDR3 sequence is CASSPGTSGRSNEQFF. CDR3 DNA: TGTGCCAGCAGCCCAGGGACTAGCGGGAGAAGCAATGAGCAGTTCTTC.

The chain has TRBV7-9 and TRBJ2-3, with D possibly matching TRBD2 (5 bases). This CDR3 comprises 13 residues. Trimming removed 4 bases from V and 5 bases from J, with 10 bases in between. Germline V gives CDR1 SEHNR, CDR2 FQNEAQ (reference sequence). The CDR3 spells CASSSRELDTQYF. The CDR3 DNA reads TGTGCCAGCAGCTCTAGGGAGTTAGATACGCAGTATTTT. The full variable domain, completed using reference TRBV7-9 and TRBJ2-3, is DTGVSQNPRHKITKRGQNVTFRCDPISEHNRLYWYRQTLGQGPEFLTYFQNEAQLEKSRLLSDRFSAERPKGSFSTLEIQRTEQGDSAMYLCASSSRELDTQYFGPGTRLTVL.

The chain joins TRBV28 to TRBJ1-2; 7 nucleotides line up with TRBD1. V gave up 3 bases and J gave up 2 bases; unmatched junction bases: 6. CDR1 is MDHEN, CDR2 SYDVKM, per germline. The CDR3 totals 15 residues. In DNA, the CDR3 is TGTGCCAGCAGTTTGGTCGACAGGGAAAACTATGGCTACACCTTC. Residues: CASSLVDRENYGYTF.

The V and J genes are TRBV3-1 (or the pseudogene TRBV3-2) and TRBJ1-1; TRBD1 might be the D (5 bases). Trimming stripped 0 bases from V and 11 bases from J, with 16 bases between. This CDR3 region has 14 residues. Germline CDR1 LGHDT, CDR2 YNNKEL (reference sequence). The chain's CDR3 is CASSQDWGGRRAFF. In DNA form, the CDR3 reads TGTGCCAGCAGCCAAGATTGGGGGGGACGCAGGGCTTTCTTT.

The chain has TRBV4-2 and TRBJ1-2, with 7 bases matching TRBD1. This CDR3 contains 15 residues. Germline assignment: CDR1 LGHNA and CDR2 YNFKEQ. J gave up 5 bases and V 1 base, and 7 bases lay outside the gene matches. The CDR3 region is CASSQAIGGDYGYTF. The CDR3 nucleotides are TGTGCCAGCAGCCAAGCGATAGGGGGCGATTATGGCTACACCTTC.

This clone has only one observation. The genes are TRBV5-1 and TRBJ1-3; tentatively, D is TRBD1 (6 bases). CDR3 length: 15 residues. Between the trimmed V and J ends, which lost 5 bases and 5 bases, there was a span of 17 bases. Germline lookup yields CDR1 SGHRS and CDR2 YFSETQ. The CDR3 bases are TGCGCCAGCAGTCCAGGGGACCCTTCTCGAAACACCATATATTTT. Protein: CASSPGDPSRNTIYF.

This chain connects TRBV3-1 (or the pseudogene TRBV3-2) to TRBJ1-2; unclear D gene. CDR3 length equals 15 residues. CDR1 is LGHDT and CDR2 is YNNKEL in the germline V gene (reference sequence). With 3 bases removed from V and 5 bases from J, the gap between germline ends came to 16 bases. The CDR3: CASSHVGRTGYGYTF. The CDR3 DNA is TGTGCCAGCAGCCACGTAGGCAGGACGGGGTATGGCTACACCTTC.

The chain has TRBV5-4 and TRBJ1-6, with 8 nucleotides matching TRBD1. Trimming took 2 bases from V and 3 from J; bases not matched to a gene: 1. Germline CDR1 reads SGHNT; CDR2 reads YYREEE (reference sequence). There are 15 residues in the CDR3. The CDR3 DNA reads as TGTGCCAGCAGCTTAGACAGGGGCTATAATTCACCCCTCCACTTT. It translates to CASSLDRGYNSPLHF.